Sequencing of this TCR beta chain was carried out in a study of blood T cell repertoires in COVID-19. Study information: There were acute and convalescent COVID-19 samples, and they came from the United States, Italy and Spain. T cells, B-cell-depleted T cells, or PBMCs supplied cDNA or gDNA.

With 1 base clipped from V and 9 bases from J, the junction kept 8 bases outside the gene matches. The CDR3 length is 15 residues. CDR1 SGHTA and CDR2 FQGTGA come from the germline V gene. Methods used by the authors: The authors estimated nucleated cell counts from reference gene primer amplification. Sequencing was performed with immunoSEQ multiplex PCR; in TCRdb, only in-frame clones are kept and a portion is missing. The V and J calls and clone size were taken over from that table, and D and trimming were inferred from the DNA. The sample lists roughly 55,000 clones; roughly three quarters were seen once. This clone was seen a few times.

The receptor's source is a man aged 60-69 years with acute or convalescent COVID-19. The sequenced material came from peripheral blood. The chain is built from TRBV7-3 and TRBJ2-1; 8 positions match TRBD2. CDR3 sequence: CASSLNRGGLLEQFF. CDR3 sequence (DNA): TGTGCCAGCAGCTTAAATCGGGGGGGCTTACTTGAGCAGTTCTTC.